Following are 4 T cell receptor beta chains from one sample sequenced in a study of shared clonotypes between healthy human individuals. Libraries were prepared by immunoSEQ multiplex PCR; TCRdb keeps only in-frame clonotypes and omits some of them. Among some 1,100,000 clones, 75% to 85% were seen once, and the ten largest hold 0.5% to 0.6%. Sequenced: memory CD4+ T cells from PBMCs. Subset specified: CD45RA-negative fraction. These receptors were collected from a man aged 18-30 years in good health. Some clones in this sample may be carry-over from other donors' samples.

V gene TRBV7-2 combines with J gene TRBJ2-3; D perhaps matches TRBD1 (5 bases). This CDR3 spans 17 amino acids. The germline V gene encodes CDR1 SGHTA and CDR2 FQGNSA. Trimming pared 7 bases from V and 5 bases from J, leaving 25 bases between. The CDR3, as DNA: TGTGCCAGCACCCTGCCCCCCAGGGCCTTTTATGGAGATACGCAGTATTTT. As protein: CASTLPPRAFYGDTQYF.

This clone was counted once. The V gene is TRBV18, the J gene TRBJ2-7, with a weak D call TRBD2 (5 bases). CDR3 size: 15 residues. Trimming stripped 0 bases from V and 0 bases from J, with 9 bases between. The germline CDR1 and CDR2 sequences are KGHSH and LQKENI. In DNA form, the CDR3 reads TGTGCCAGCTCACCACCGCGGGCCAGCTCCTACGAGCAGTACTTC. Protein: CASSPPRASSYEQYF. Drawing the rest from reference TRBV18 and TRBJ2-7, the complete variable domain is NAGVMQNPRHLVRRRGQEARLRCSPMKGHSHVYWYRQLPEEGLKFMVYLQKENIIDESGMPKERFSAEFPKEGPSILRIQQVVRGDSAAYFCASSPPRASSYEQYFGPGTRLTVT.

This rearrangement joins TRBV18 to TRBJ2-1; 7 bases agree with TRBD2. CDR3 size: 15 residues. V gave up 1 base and J gave up 4 bases; unmatched junction bases: 4. The germline V gene has CDR1 KGHSH and CDR2 LQKENI. CDR3 residues: CASSPRDGRYNEQFF. In DNA, the CDR3 is TGTGCCAGCTCACCACGTGACGGGAGGTACAATGAGCAGTTCTTC.

This clone was seen only a few times. This chain connects TRBV19 to TRBJ2-2; D remains ambiguous. The CDR3 is 13 amino acids. Germline loops: CDR1 LNHDA, CDR2 SQIVND (reference sequence). The V gene lost 7 bases and the J gene lost 6 bases, with 12 bases spanning the gap. The CDR3 reads CASNLPGSGELFF. The CDR3 DNA is TGTGCCAGTAACCTCCCGGGCTCCGGGGAGCTGTTTTTT.